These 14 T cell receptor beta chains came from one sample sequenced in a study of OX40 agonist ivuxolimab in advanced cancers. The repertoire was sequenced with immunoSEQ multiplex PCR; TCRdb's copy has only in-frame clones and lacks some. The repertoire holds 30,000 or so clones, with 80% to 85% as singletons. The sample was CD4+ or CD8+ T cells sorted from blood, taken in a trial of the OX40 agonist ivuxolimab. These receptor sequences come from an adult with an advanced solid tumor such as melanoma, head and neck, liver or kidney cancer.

The CDR3 DNA sequence: TGTGCCAGCAGTAGAGCGGGAGGGGCGAACAATGAGCAGTTCTTC. This encodes CASSRAGGANNEQFF. V gene TRBV6-4 combines with J gene TRBJ2-1, with 10 bases matching TRBD2. With V trimmed by 5 bases and J by 5 bases, 6 bases remained unmatched. This CDR3 has 15 residues. Germline V gives CDR1 MRHNA, CDR2 SNTAGT.

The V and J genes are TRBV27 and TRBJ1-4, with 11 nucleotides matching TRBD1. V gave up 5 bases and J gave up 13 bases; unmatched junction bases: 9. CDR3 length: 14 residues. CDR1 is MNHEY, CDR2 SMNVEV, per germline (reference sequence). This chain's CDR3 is CASSDGTGGLGLFF. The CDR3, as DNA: TGTGCCAGCAGTGACGGGACAGGGGGTCTTGGACTGTTTTTT.

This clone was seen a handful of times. CDR3 in amino acids: CASGYGETQYF. The CDR3 nucleotides are TGTGCCAGCGGTTACGGGGAGACCCAGTACTTC. The V and J genes are TRBV7-6 and TRBJ2-5; no firm D call. Germline V gene data show CDR1 as SGHVS and CDR2 as FNYEAQ. V was clipped by 8 bases and J by 5 bases, with 9 bases between them. This CDR3 region has 11 residues. Supplemented by reference TRBV7-6 and TRBJ2-5, the full variable domain reads GAGVSQSPRYKVTKRGQDVALRCDPISGHVSLYWYRQALGQGPEFLTYFNYEAQQDKSGLPNDRFSAERPEGSISTLTIQRTEQRDSAMYRCASGYGETQYFGPGTRLLVL.

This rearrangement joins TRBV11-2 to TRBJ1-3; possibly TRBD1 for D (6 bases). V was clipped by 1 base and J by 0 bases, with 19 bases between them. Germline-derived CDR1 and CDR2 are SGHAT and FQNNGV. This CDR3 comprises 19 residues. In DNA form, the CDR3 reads TGTGCCAGCAGCTTAGCCAGGGGACGGATAACGGTCTCTGGAAACACCATATATTTT. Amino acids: CASSLARGRITVSGNTIYF.

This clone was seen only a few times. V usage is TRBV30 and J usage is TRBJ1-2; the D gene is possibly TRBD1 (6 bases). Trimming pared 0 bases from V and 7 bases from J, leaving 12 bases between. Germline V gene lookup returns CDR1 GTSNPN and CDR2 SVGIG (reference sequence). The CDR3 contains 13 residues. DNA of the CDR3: TGTGCCTGGAGTGTAGGGGGACATAGTGGCTACACCTTC. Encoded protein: CAWSVGGHSGYTF.

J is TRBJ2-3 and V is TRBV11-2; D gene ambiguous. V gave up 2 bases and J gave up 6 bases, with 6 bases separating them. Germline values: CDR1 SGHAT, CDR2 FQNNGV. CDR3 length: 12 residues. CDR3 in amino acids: CASSLLVDTQYF. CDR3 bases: TGTGCCAGCAGCTTATTGGTGGATACGCAGTATTTT.

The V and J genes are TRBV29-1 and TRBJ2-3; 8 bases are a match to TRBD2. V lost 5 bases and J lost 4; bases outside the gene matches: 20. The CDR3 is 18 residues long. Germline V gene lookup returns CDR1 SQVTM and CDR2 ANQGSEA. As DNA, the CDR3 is TGCAGCGTTAAGGGGGTTGCGGCTAGCGGGTTTTGGGCAGATACGCAGTATTTT. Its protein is CSVKGVAASGFWADTQYF.

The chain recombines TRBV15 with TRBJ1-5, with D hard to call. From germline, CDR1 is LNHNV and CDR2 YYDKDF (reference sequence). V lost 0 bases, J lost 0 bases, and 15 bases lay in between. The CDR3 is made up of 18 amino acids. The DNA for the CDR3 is TGTGCCACCAGCAGAGATAAAGTTTCCGTTTATAGCAATCAGCCCCAGCATTTT. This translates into CATSRDKVSVYSNQPQHF.

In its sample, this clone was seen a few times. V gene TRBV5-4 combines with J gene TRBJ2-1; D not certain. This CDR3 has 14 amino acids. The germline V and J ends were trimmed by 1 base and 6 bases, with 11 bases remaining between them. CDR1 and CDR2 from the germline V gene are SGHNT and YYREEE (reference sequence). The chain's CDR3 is CASSLRFGSNEQFF. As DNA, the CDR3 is TGTGCCAGCAGCTTGAGGTTCGGGTCCAATGAGCAGTTCTTC.

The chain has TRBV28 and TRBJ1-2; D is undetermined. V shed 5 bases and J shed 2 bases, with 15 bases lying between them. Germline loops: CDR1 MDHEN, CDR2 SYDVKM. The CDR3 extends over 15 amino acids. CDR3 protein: CASSPGNPRNYGYTF. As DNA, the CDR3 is TGTGCCAGCAGTCCAGGTAACCCAAGGAACTATGGCTACACCTTC.

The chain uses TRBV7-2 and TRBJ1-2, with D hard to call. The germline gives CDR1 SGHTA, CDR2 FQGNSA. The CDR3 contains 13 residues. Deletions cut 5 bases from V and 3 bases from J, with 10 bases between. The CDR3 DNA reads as TGTGCCAGCAGCCCTGGTAGCTACTATGGCTACACCTTC. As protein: CASSPGSYYGYTF.

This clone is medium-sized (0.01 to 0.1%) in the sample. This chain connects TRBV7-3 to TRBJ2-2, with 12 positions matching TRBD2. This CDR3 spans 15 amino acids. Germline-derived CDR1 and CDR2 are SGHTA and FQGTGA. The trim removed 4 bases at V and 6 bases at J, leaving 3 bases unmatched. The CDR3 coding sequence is TGTGCCAGCAGCTCTAGCGGGGGGGCTCCCGGGGAGCTGTTTTTT. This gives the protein CASSSSGGAPGELFF.

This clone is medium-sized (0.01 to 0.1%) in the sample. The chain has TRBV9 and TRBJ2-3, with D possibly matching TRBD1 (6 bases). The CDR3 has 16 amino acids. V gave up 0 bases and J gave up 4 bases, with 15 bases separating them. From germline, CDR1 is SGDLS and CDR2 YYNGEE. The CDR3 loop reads CASSVAGMGAADTQYF. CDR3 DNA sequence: TGTGCCAGCAGCGTAGCGGGAATGGGGGCAGCAGATACGCAGTATTTT.

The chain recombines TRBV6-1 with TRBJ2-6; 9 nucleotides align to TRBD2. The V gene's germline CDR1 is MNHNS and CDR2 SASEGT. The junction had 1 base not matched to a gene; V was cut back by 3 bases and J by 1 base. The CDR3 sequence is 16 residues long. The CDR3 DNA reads TGTGCCAGCAGTGATCTAGCGGGGTCTGGGGCCAACGTCCTGACTTTC. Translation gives CASSDLAGSGANVLTF.